This TCR beta chain is drawn from a study of identical twins. TCRdb re-analysed the 5' RACE reads in MiXCR, keeping a single row per CDR3 protein. The sample shows 1.5 million to 2 million distinct CDR3 sequences, under 35% of them seen only once. CDR1 is KGHDR, CDR2 SFDVKD, per germline. Trimming cost V 9 bases and J 5 bases; bases outside gene matches: 11. The CDR3 loop spans 14 amino acids. Overall study results and limits: Sharing of beta out-of-frame sequences by twins showed a weaker excess.

Note on this clonotype: Its antigen is undetermined.

Input material: cord blood. This receptor was taken from a newborn girl in good health. The V gene is TRBV24-1, the J gene TRBJ1-1; 7 bases match TRBD1. CDR3 in amino acids: CATPTTGMRTEAFF. For the CDR3, the DNA is TGTGCCACCCCGACGACAGGGATGAGAACTGAAGCTTTCTTT.